This TCR beta chain was captured by sequencing in a study of early T cells in non-severe SARS-CoV-2 infection. Individual cDNA molecules carried attached unique molecular identifiers. TCRdb called the 5' RACE reads again in MiXCR, with one record for every CDR3 protein. The top ten clones hold roughly 4.1% of a sample with about 26,000 distinct CDR3 sequences, around 5% of them seen once. There are many counts of this clonotype. The CDR3 loop spans 13 amino acids. Germline V gives CDR1 SEHNR, CDR2 FQNEAQ (reference sequence). With 3 bases clipped from V and 8 bases from J, the junction kept 4 bases outside the gene matches.

The chain has TRBV7-9 and TRBJ1-2, with 9 bases fitting TRBD1. The clonotype was recovered from an adult who was a healthcare worker with PCR-confirmed SARS-CoV-2 infection or an uninfected control (not recorded which). Sample: whole blood. The CDR3 spells CASSFRDREGYTF. CDR3 DNA sequence: TGTGCCAGCAGCTTCCGGGACAGGGAGGGCTACACCTTC. The full variable domain, rest sourced from reference TRBV7-9 and TRBJ1-2, is DTGVSQNPRHKITKRGQNVTFRCDPISEHNRLYWYRQTLGQGPEFLTYFQNEAQLEKSRLLSDRFSAERPKGSFSTLEIQRTEQGDSAMYLCASSFRDREGYTFGSGTRLTVV.